A single sample is the source of the 20 T cell receptor beta chains below, sequenced in a study of blood T cells in healthy people across ages. Primers used in a second PCR of roughly 6 to 11 cycles were a sample-barcoded 5' primer and a J-beta primer mix. TCRdb called the 5' RACE reads again in MiXCR, with one record for every CDR3 protein. The sample includes about 1.7 million distinct CDR3 sequences, 28% of them seen just once. Sequenced input: blood. These TCRs come from a woman in her thirties in good health.

This clonotype has a handful of counts. The CDR3 DNA reads TGTGCCAGCAGCCAAGACATAGGGTTCGAGCAGTACTTC. Protein sequence: CASSQDIGFEQYF. The chain couples TRBV3-1 to TRBJ2-7; no definite D call. Germline V gives CDR1 LGHDT, CDR2 YNNKEL (reference sequence). The CDR3 loop spans 13 amino acids. Trimming left V 0 bases short and J 6 bases short, with 9 bases between.

In its sample, this clonotype was seen a few times. The rearrangement uses TRBV5-1 and TRBJ2-1, with TRBD2 matching over 12 bases. The J segment lost 7 bases and the V segment lost 3 bases, leaving 5 bases of the junction unmatched. Germline CDR1 reads SGHRS; CDR2 reads YFSETQ. This CDR3 comprises 15 residues. The CDR3: CASSSLAGGENEQFF. CDR3 in DNA: TGCGCCAGCAGCTCTCTAGCGGGGGGGGAGAATGAGCAGTTCTTC.

The chain has TRBV7-2 and TRBJ2-1; D may correspond to TRBD1 or TRBD2 (5 bases each). Germline lookup yields CDR1 SGHTA and CDR2 FQGNSA. This CDR3 contains 18 residues. V was clipped by 0 bases and J by 7 bases, with 22 bases between them. CDR3 bases: TGTGCCAGCAGCTTAGCGTTTCTTCCGGGACGTTTCGGGAATGAGCAGTTCTTC. This encodes CASSLAFLPGRFGNEQFF. The variable domain in full, completed from reference TRBV7-2 and TRBJ2-1, reads GAGVSQSPSNKVTEKGKDVELRCDPISGHTALYWYRQSLGQGLEFLIYFQGNSAPDKSGLPSDRFSAERTGGSVSTLTIQRTQQEDSAVYLCASSLAFLPGRFGNEQFFGPGTRLTVL.

The genes are TRBV5-1 and TRBJ2-2; D unresolved. This CDR3 is built from 13 residues. Per the germline V gene, CDR1 is SGHRS and CDR2 is YFSETQ. V was cut by 10 bases and J by 4 bases, with 14 bases left in between. The CDR3 DNA is TGCGCCTCAGGAAAGGCCTCCACCGGGGAGCTGTTTTTT. Amino acids: CASGKASTGELFF. The full variable domain, its missing parts supplied by reference TRBV5-1 and TRBJ2-2, is KAGVTQTPRYLIKTRGQQVTLSCSPISGHRSVSWYQQTPGQGLQFLFEYFSETQRNKGNFPGRFSGRQFSNSRSEMNVSTLELGDSALYLCASGKASTGELFFGEGSRLTVL.

The rearrangement uses TRBV27 and TRBJ2-1; 8 nucleotides agree with TRBD2. V lost 10 bases to trimming and J lost 5 bases; unmatched junction nucleotides: 13. The CDR3 spans 15 residues. Germline CDR1 is MNHEY and CDR2 is SMNVEV (reference sequence). For the CDR3, the DNA is TGTGCCACCAATAGCGAGCGGGGGAAAAACAATGAGCAGTTCTTC. Amino acid sequence: CATNSERGKNNEQFF.

This chain links TRBV6-1 with TRBJ2-3; tentative D call: TRBD1 (5 bases). With 8 bases removed from V and 3 bases from J, the gap between germline ends came to 15 bases. CDR3 length equals 14 residues. Germline CDR1 is MNHNS and CDR2 is SASEGT. CDR3 sequence reads: CASVPGFRTDTQYF. CDR3 bases: TGTGCCAGCGTTCCAGGGTTTAGGACAGATACGCAGTATTTT.

J is TRBJ1-5 and V is TRBV4-1; D is perhaps TRBD1 (6 bases). Trimming removed 3 bases at V and 0 bases at J, with 9 bases between. This CDR3 region has 15 residues. CDR1 is MGHRA and CDR2 is YSYEKL in the germline V gene. The CDR3 spells CASSHWTDSNQPQHF. CDR3 sequence (DNA): TGCGCCAGCAGCCATTGGACAGATAGCAATCAGCCCCAGCATTTT.

CDR3 nucleotides: TGCGCCAGCAGCCAAGGGGCAGACAGAAACTATGGCTACACCTTC. The encoded protein is CASSQGADRNYGYTF. The chain uses TRBV4-3 and TRBJ1-2; perhaps TRBD1 as D (5 bases). This CDR3 has 15 amino acids. V gave up 1 base and J gave up 2 bases, with 11 bases separating them. Germline CDR1 is LGHNA and CDR2 is YSLEER.

The chain links TRBV11-2 to TRBJ2-3, with D uncertain. The CDR3 spans 12 residues. CDR1 and CDR2 from the germline V gene are SGHAT and FQNNGV. V was shortened by 1 base and J by 8 bases, with 7 bases between the two germline ends. The CDR3 sequence is CASSLGLATQYF. The DNA for the CDR3 is TGTGCCAGCAGCTTAGGCCTCGCTACGCAGTATTTT.

This clonotype turned up a few times. The chain employs TRBV27 and TRBJ1-1; D remains unclear. The length of the CDR3 is 15 residues. Germline lookup yields CDR1 MNHEY and CDR2 SMNVEV (reference sequence). Between the trimmed V and J ends, which lost 5 bases and 4 bases, there was a span of 17 bases. In nucleotides, the CDR3 is TGTGCCAGCAGTCCATCCCTCGGCGGAGCCACTGAAGCTTTCTTT. It encodes CASSPSLGGATEAFF.

CDR3: CSVRVGIGTEAFF. CDR3 nucleotides: TGCAGCGTTCGGGTAGGAATAGGCACTGAAGCTTTCTTT. The chain has TRBV29-1 and TRBJ1-1; D gene ambiguous. V was cut by 5 bases and J by 4 bases, with 14 bases left in between. CDR1 is SQVTM, CDR2 ANQGSEA, per germline. The CDR3 covers 13 residues.

V is TRBV19 and J is TRBJ1-6; D remains unclear. Germline V gene sequence: CDR1 LNHDA, CDR2 SQIVND (reference sequence). Between the trimmed V and J ends, which lost 1 base and 7 bases, there was a span of 8 bases. The CDR3 loop spans 14 amino acids. CDR3 in amino acids: CASSIGSRNSPLHF. CDR3 nucleotide sequence: TGTGCCAGTAGTATAGGCAGCAGAAATTCACCCCTCCACTTT. Complete variable domain (other parts from reference TRBV19 and TRBJ1-6): DGGITQSPKYLFRKEGQNVTLSCEQNLNHDAMYWYRQDPGQGLRLIYYSQIVNDFQKGDIAEGYSVSREKKESFPLTVTSAQKNPTAFYLCASSIGSRNSPLHFGNGTRLTVT.

This chain uses TRBV7-2 with TRBJ2-1; either TRBD1 or TRBD2 may supply D (6 bases each). CDR1 and CDR2 from the germline V gene are SGHTA and FQGNSA. The CDR3 runs 13 residues. Trimming took 5 bases from V and 9 from J, leaving 14 bases between them. CDR3 region: CASSPEGGSEQFF. The CDR3 DNA sequence: TGTGCCAGCAGCCCGGAAGGGGGGAGTGAGCAGTTCTTC.

The chain combines TRBV20-1 with TRBJ2-2, with D tentatively TRBD1 or TRBD2 (6 bases each). The V end lost 3 bases, the J end lost 4 bases, and 15 bases lay between the germline ends. The CDR3 consists of 15 residues. From germline, CDR1 is DFQATT and CDR2 SNEGSKA (reference sequence). DNA of the CDR3: TGCAGTGCTAGGCCGGGCAGGGGAGGCACCGGGGAGCTGTTTTTT. Its protein is CSARPGRGGTGELFF.

V gene TRBV9 combines with J gene TRBJ2-2; a weak D match, TRBD1 (5 bases). CDR1 is SGDLS and CDR2 is YYNGEE in the germline V gene. This CDR3 has 14 amino acids. Between the trimmed V and J ends, which lost 3 bases and 6 bases, there was a span of 12 bases. The CDR3 is CASSALGVSGELFF. In DNA, the CDR3 is TGTGCCAGCAGCGCCCTAGGGGTGTCCGGGGAGCTGTTTTTT.

The V and J genes are TRBV25-1 and TRBJ2-7; the D is unclear. V was trimmed by 2 bases and J by 0 bases, leaving 5 bases between them. Germline-derived CDR1 and CDR2 are MGHDK and SYGVNS. The CDR3 contains 13 residues. The CDR3 spells CASSEALSYEQYF. The CDR3 DNA reads TGTGCCAGCAGTGAAGCCCTCTCCTACGAGCAGTACTTC.

V gene TRBV7-9 combines with J gene TRBJ1-1; the D is unclear. Germline V gene lookup returns CDR1 SEHNR and CDR2 FQNEAQ (reference sequence). The CDR3 extends over 13 amino acids. V was trimmed by 6 bases and J by 3 bases, leaving 11 bases between them. For the CDR3, the DNA is TGTGCCAGCAGACCACACAGTTACACTGAAGCTTTCTTT. This translates into CASRPHSYTEAFF.

In this sample, this clonotype turned up a few times. The genes are TRBV20-1 and TRBJ2-3; 8 bases fit TRBD2. Germline CDR1 reads DFQATT; CDR2 reads SNEGSKA (reference sequence). J was trimmed by 1 base and V by 4 bases; bases with no gene match: 7. CDR3 length: 15 residues. CDR3 sequence (DNA): TGCAGTGCTACTGAGGTCGGGGGGGGCACAGATACGCAGTATTTT. Translating it yields CSATEVGGGTDTQYF.

This clonotype was picked up many times. A read error is possible here, since a much larger clone lies one base away. J is TRBJ2-5 and V is TRBV4-3; D unclear. Germline loops: CDR1 LGHNA, CDR2 YSLEER. The CDR3 runs to 15 residues. The V end lost 4 bases, the J end lost 4 bases, and 16 bases lay between the germline ends. In nucleotides, the CDR3 is TGCGCCAGCAGCCGCCTCGGAGCCGAACCAGAGACCCAGTACTTC. This sequence encodes CASSRLGAEPETQYF.

This clonotype has more than one count but fewer than ten. The chain recombines TRBV6-2 or TRBV6-3 with TRBJ2-7; 7 nucleotides line up with TRBD2. V shed 5 bases, J shed 3 bases, and the junction held 7 bases outside the gene matches. Germline V lookup: CDR1 MNHEY, CDR2 SVGEGT. CDR3 size: 14 residues. The CDR3, as DNA: TGTGCCAGCAGTCGCCCGGGACTATACTACGAGCAGTACTTC. Its translation is CASSRPGLYYEQYF.